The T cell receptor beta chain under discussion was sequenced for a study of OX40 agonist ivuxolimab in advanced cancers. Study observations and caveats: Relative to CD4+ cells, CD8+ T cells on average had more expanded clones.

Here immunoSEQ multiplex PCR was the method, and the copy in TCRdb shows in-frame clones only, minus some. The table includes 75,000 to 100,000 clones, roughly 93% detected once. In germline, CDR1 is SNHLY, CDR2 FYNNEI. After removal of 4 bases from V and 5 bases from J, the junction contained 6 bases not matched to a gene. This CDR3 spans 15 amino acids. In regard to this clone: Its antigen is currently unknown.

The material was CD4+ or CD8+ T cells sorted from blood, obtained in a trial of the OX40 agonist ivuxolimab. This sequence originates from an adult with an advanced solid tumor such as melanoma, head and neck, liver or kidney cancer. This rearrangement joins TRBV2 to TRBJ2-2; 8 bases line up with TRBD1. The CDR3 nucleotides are TGTGCCAGCAGTGGTCAGGGGGCGCTTACCGGGGAGCTGTTTTTT. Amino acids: CASSGQGALTGELFF. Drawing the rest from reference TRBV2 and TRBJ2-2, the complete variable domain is EPEVTQTPSHQVTQMGQEVILRCVPISNHLYFYWYRQILGQKVEFLVSFYNNEISEKSEIFDDQFSVERPDGSNFTLKIRSTKLEDSAMYFCASSGQGALTGELFFGEGSRLTVL.